This record covers a single T cell receptor (beta chain). Its antigen remains unidentified. TCRdb called the reads again in MiXCR, with one record for every CDR3 protein. Counted here are 680,000 or so distinct CDR3 sequences, around a third occurring once; the ten biggest clones make up around a sixth. The record originates from a study of T cell repertoires in cytomegalovirus infection. Looking at the study overall: Public TCR beta signatures marked donors with CMV infection and the matching HLA.

The study's findings and limits: In two of eight donors, the top clonotype was HLA-C-restricted CMV-specific.

This CDR3 has 20 amino acids. V dropped 6 bases and J dropped 3; count of bases not matched to a gene: 21. The V gene's germline CDR1 is SGHTA and CDR2 FQGNSA. This sequence joins TRBV7-2 and TRBJ2-7; 12 bases fit TRBD2. This receptor was taken from a human donor in good health (CMV status not recorded). Some clones in this sample may be carry-over from other donors' samples. The specimen comprised cultured PBMCs, sampled from culture after CMV antigen stimulation. DNA of the CDR3: TGTGCCAGCAGTCCCGGGTTCGGACTAGCGGGGAACGCTTCAAGCTACGAGCAGTACTTC. It specifies CASSPGFGLAGNASSYEQYF.